These 14 T cell receptor beta chains were sequenced from one sample in a study of blood T cell repertoires in COVID-19. Measured with immunoSEQ multiplex PCR; TCRdb has only the in-frame clones, and not every one. There are over 150,000 clones in the sample; approximately 87% occur only once, and around 20% lies in the top ten. The sample taken for sequencing was peripheral blood. Every receptor here comes from an older man with active or convalescent COVID-19.

This chain links TRBV20-1 with TRBJ1-1; tentative D call: TRBD1 (5 bases). Trimming shortened V by 3 bases and J by 5 bases, and 7 bases separated the two germline ends. The germline V gene encodes CDR1 DFQATT and CDR2 SNEGSKA (reference sequence). The CDR3 runs 11 residues. The CDR3 DNA sequence: TGCAGTGCTAGTCAGGGAACTGAAGCTTTCTTT. This sequence encodes CSASQGTEAFF.

The gene calls are TRBV7-2 and TRBJ2-1; D is undetermined. Germline V gives CDR1 SGHTA, CDR2 FQGNSA. Trimming stripped 2 bases from V and 2 bases from J, with 10 bases between. This CDR3 has 15 residues. The CDR3: CASSLRRLAYNEQFF. CDR3 nucleotide sequence: TGTGCCAGCAGCTTACGGCGGTTAGCCTACAATGAGCAGTTCTTC.

The chain combines TRBV5-4 with TRBJ2-7; tentatively, D is TRBD1 (6 bases). The germline gives CDR1 SGHNT, CDR2 YYREEE (reference sequence). The CDR3 length is 14 residues. With 1 base removed from V and 6 bases from J, the gap between germline ends came to 14 bases. In DNA form, the CDR3 reads TGTGCCAGCAGCTTGTCCACAGGGCCTAGCGAGCAGTACTTC. Translating it yields CASSLSTGPSEQYF.

The chain couples TRBV18 to TRBJ1-5; the match to TRBD1 covers 7 bases. The V gene end was trimmed by 3 bases and the J gene end by 7 bases; junction bases not matched to a gene: 6. Germline assignment: CDR1 KGHSH and CDR2 LQKENI. This CDR3 has 14 residues. The CDR3: CASSPQQGDQPQHF. The DNA for the CDR3 is TGTGCCAGCTCACCTCAGCAGGGGGACCAGCCCCAGCATTTT. The complete variable domain, with remaining parts taken from reference TRBV18 and TRBJ1-5, reads NAGVMQNPRHLVRRRGQEARLRCSPMKGHSHVYWYRQLPEEGLKFMVYLQKENIIDESGMPKERFSAEFPKEGPSILRIQQVVRGDSAAYFCASSPQQGDQPQHFGDGTRLSIL.

This chain connects TRBV6-2 or TRBV6-3 to TRBJ2-7, with D possibly being TRBD2 (7 bases). Trimming stripped 7 bases from V and 0 bases from J, with 16 bases between. The V gene's germline CDR1 is MNHEY and CDR2 SVGEGT. This CDR3 has 15 amino acids. The CDR3 loop is CASTPAGGRSYEQYF. CDR3 nucleotide sequence: TGTGCCAGCACCCCGGCCGGGGGGCGCTCCTACGAGCAGTACTTC.

The chain joins TRBV7-2 to TRBJ2-4, with TRBD2 matching 10 bases. The germline V gene has CDR1 SGHTA and CDR2 FQGNSA. CDR3 length equals 17 residues. Trimming removed 3 bases from V and 1 base from J; junction bases left unmatched: 6. CDR3 residues: CASSFPSSGSAKNIQYF. CDR3 nucleotide sequence: TGTGCCAGCAGCTTCCCTTCTAGCGGGAGTGCCAAAAACATTCAGTACTTC.

The chain is built from TRBV2 and TRBJ1-1, with TRBD1 matching over 7 bases. The V gene's germline CDR1 is SNHLY and CDR2 FYNNEI. The CDR3 totals 13 residues. J lost 3 bases, V lost 6 bases, and 4 bases had no gene match. CDR3 bases: TGTGCCAGCAGGGGACAGCGAGACACTGAAGCTTTCTTT. Translated: CASRGQRDTEAFF.

This clone showed up just a few times. The sample contains more than one DNA sequence encoding this CDR3. The V gene is TRBV7-2, the J gene TRBJ1-2, with D perhaps matching TRBD1 (6 bases). The germline CDR1 and CDR2 sequences are SGHTA and FQGNSA. This CDR3 spans 14 amino acids. Trimming removed 1 base at V and 0 bases at J, with 6 bases between. CDR3 nucleotides: TGTGCCAGCAGCTTAGGGACAGCTAACTATGGCTACACCTTC. It codes for CASSLGTANYGYTF.

The chain uses TRBV7-8 and TRBJ1-5; the match to TRBD1 covers 7 bases. This CDR3 has 16 residues. Looked up from germline, CDR1 is SGHVS and CDR2 is FQNEAQ. The V and J ends lost 2 bases and 0 bases, in that order; junction bases with no gene match: 4. For the CDR3, the DNA is TGTGCCAGCAGCTTACGCGGGGACAGTAGCAATCAGCCCCAGCATTTT. Its translation: CASSLRGDSSNQPQHF. The full variable domain, rest sourced from reference TRBV7-8 and TRBJ1-5, is GAGVSQSPRYKVAKRGQDVALRCDPISGHVSLFWYQQALGQGPEFLTYFQNEAQLDKSGLPSDRFFAERPEGSVSTLKIQRTQQEDSAVYLCASSLRGDSSNQPQHFGDGTRLSIL.

The rearrangement uses TRBV28 and TRBJ2-7; weak D call: TRBD1 (6 bases). The V end was cut by 3 bases, the J end by 0 bases, with 12 bases between. CDR1 and CDR2 from the germline V gene are MDHEN and SYDVKM. The length of the CDR3 is 15 residues. CDR3 loop: CASSFLDRSSYEQYF. The CDR3 coding sequence is TGTGCCAGCAGTTTCCTAGACAGGAGCTCCTACGAGCAGTACTTC.

Here the CDR3 reads CAIRGQGGARNTEAFF. DNA of the CDR3: TGTGCCATCAGAGGACAAGGGGGGGCTCGGAACACTGAAGCTTTCTTT. The V gene is TRBV10-3, the J gene TRBJ1-1; maybe TRBD1 (6 bases). Germline V lookup: CDR1 ENHRY, CDR2 SYGVKD. CDR3 length: 16 amino acids. Trimming shortened V by 6 bases and J by 1 base, and 18 bases separated the two germline ends.

The rearrangement joins TRBV7-8 to TRBJ2-2, with 8 positions matching TRBD2. Per the germline V gene, CDR1 is SGHVS and CDR2 is FQNEAQ. V trimming: 1 base; J trimming: 7 bases; junction bases outside the gene matches: 8. The CDR3 loop spans 16 amino acids. In DNA, the CDR3 is TGTGCCAGCAGCTTAGGCACGGGAGGGCCCGGCGGGGAGCTGTTTTTT. It specifies CASSLGTGGPGGELFF.

This chain links TRBV27 with TRBJ2-7, with TRBD1 as a possible D gene (5 bases). The CDR3 sequence is 15 residues long. Germline CDR1 MNHEY, CDR2 SMNVEV (reference sequence). V was cut by 5 bases and J by 3 bases, with 17 bases left in between. In DNA form, the CDR3 reads TGTGCCAGCAGTCCACTCCCAGGGTCCGGCTACGAGCAGTACTTC. This translates into CASSPLPGSGYEQYF.

This clone was counted only a few times. The V gene is TRBV5-4, the J gene TRBJ2-7, with 7 bases lining up with TRBD1. Germline values: CDR1 SGHNT, CDR2 YYREEE (reference sequence). This CDR3 contains 15 residues. J gave up 1 base and V 2 bases, and 6 bases lay outside the gene matches. CDR3 sequence reads: CASSLARGSSYEQYF. CDR3 sequence (DNA): TGTGCCAGCAGCTTAGCCAGGGGGAGTTCCTACGAGCAGTACTTC.